This T cell receptor beta chain emerged from a study of blood T cell repertoires in COVID-19. Overall study context: Samples of COVID-19 (acute and convalescent) were obtained from the United States, Italy and Spain. In each case, the material was cDNA or gDNA derived from T cells, B-cell-depleted T cells, or PBMCs.

V lost 4 bases and J 0 bases, leaving 15 bases between the germline ends. Germline CDR1 and CDR2: KGHSH and LQKENI. The CDR3 runs to 17 residues. The assay was immunoSEQ multiplex PCR, and TCRdb's table has in-frame clones only and misses some. There are roughly 100,000 clones in the sample; about 87% occur only once, and around 3% lies in the top ten. This clonotype was sampled from a man between 45 and 60 years old with active or convalescent COVID-19. What was sequenced was peripheral blood. This sequence joins TRBV18 and TRBJ1-4, with a weak D call TRBD1 (6 bases). The DNA of the CDR3 is TGTGCCAGCTCACTTAGGACAGCGAGATCAACTAATGAAAAACTGTTTTTT. Encoded protein: CASSLRTARSTNEKLFF.